What follows are 4 T cell receptor beta chains derived from one specimen sequenced in a study of shared clonotypes between healthy human individuals. Assay used: immunoSEQ multiplex PCR; TCRdb lists only in-frame clones, some missing. The repertoire has some 700,000 clones, about 90% of them found once; the top ten carry 30% to 40%. The sequencing sample was made of memory CD8+ T cells from PBMCs. Subset reported: CD45RO+ cells pooled with CCR7-negative TemRA cells. Source of these receptors: a man between 18 and 29 years old in good health. Some clones in this sample may be carry-over from other donors' samples.

The chain uses TRBV9 and TRBJ2-3, with TRBD2 as a possible D gene (6 bases). V was cut by 3 bases and J by 4 bases, with 21 bases left in between. The CDR3 sequence is 17 residues long. CDR1 and CDR2 (germline): SGDLS, YYNGEE. In DNA form, the CDR3 reads TGTGCCAGCAGCGCCCGGGACTCACGACGCCCCCCAGATACGCAGTATTTT. This translates into CASSARDSRRPPDTQYF.

This chain uses TRBV11-2 with TRBJ1-3; D perhaps matches TRBD1 (6 bases). V lost 5 bases to trimming and J lost 4 bases, with 18 bases between them. CDR1 is SGHAT and CDR2 is FQNNGV in the germline V gene. The CDR3 extends over 16 amino acids. This CDR3 is CASSAHPTGRGNTIYF. The DNA for the CDR3 is TGTGCCAGCAGCGCCCACCCGACAGGACGAGGAAACACCATATATTTT.

This clone was observed a few times. The chain joins TRBV10-3 to TRBJ1-5; D call uncertain. V was clipped by 0 bases and J by 2 bases, with 5 bases between them. CDR3 length: 14 residues. Germline V CDR1 and CDR2: ENHRY, SYGVKD. In nucleotides, the CDR3 is TGTGCCATCAGTGAGTCGCCGGGCAATCAGCCCCAGCATTTT. Protein product: CAISESPGNQPQHF.

This clone has a handful of counts. The chain links TRBV19 to TRBJ1-5, with a tentative D call TRBD1 (5 bases). The CDR3 has 18 residues. Germline lookup yields CDR1 LNHDA and CDR2 SQIVND (reference sequence). Trimming cost V 6 bases and J 6 bases, with 27 bases left between them. The CDR3 is CASSARERDAGRFQPQHF. DNA of the CDR3: TGTGCCAGTAGCGCAAGAGAACGGGACGCCGGACGATTTCAGCCCCAGCATTTT.